The sample holds one count of the clone carrying this T cell receptor (beta chain). These data are taken from a study of long-term antiretroviral therapy in people with HIV. Sequencing used immunoSEQ v3.0 at survey level. Clones were read by immunoSEQ multiplex PCR, and TCRdb kept only the in-frame ones, dropping some. The data contain 25,000 or so clones, about 77% of them seen just once; the ten biggest clones take up approximately 9.4%. Every donor had one or more pre-ART and two or more post-ART PBMC samples. In germline, CDR1 is SEHNR, CDR2 FQNEAQ (reference sequence). Germline trimming cut 5 bases from V and 7 bases from J; bases unmatched to any gene: 9. The CDR3 consists of 16 residues.

The source was unsorted PBMCs, collected 1.5 years before starting antiretroviral therapy. The origin of this receptor is a man aged 18 to 30 with HIV. This sequence joins TRBV7-9 and TRBJ2-1; 12 positions match TRBD2. In DNA, the CDR3 is TGTGCCAGCAGCCATAGACTAGCGGGGGTGAGTAATGAGCAGTTCTTC. It specifies CASSHRLAGVSNEQFF.